Listed here are 12 T cell receptor beta chains from one sample, sequenced in a study of CD8 T cells in ankylosing spondylitis. Each CDR3 protein is one row after TCRdb ran MiXCR on the 5' RACE reads. This table holds 250,000 to 400,000 distinct CDR3 sequences, under 14% found once. Sequenced input: blood, either unsorted or a sorted T cell fraction (not recorded which). These TCRs come from a female donor with ankylosing spondylitis or in good health (not recorded which).

Many counts were recorded for this clonotype. The chain recombines TRBV5-1 with TRBJ2-5; the D call may be TRBD1 or TRBD2 (5 bases each). The CDR3 contains 14 residues. Germline values: CDR1 SGHRS, CDR2 YFSETQ. The V gene lost 2 bases and the J gene lost 3 bases, with 11 bases spanning the gap. The CDR3 loop reads CASSLPRGEETQYF. Written as DNA, the CDR3 is TGCGCCAGCAGCTTACCCCGGGGCGAAGAGACCCAGTACTTC.

This clonotype has a count of ten or more. The genes are TRBV7-2 and TRBJ1-3, with a weak D call TRBD1 (6 bases). This CDR3 contains 15 residues. Trimming pared 5 bases from V and 2 bases from J, leaving 13 bases between. Germline CDR1 and CDR2: SGHTA and FQGNSA. The CDR3 region has the DNA TGTGCCAGCAGCCGATCTACAGGGACTGGAAACACCATATATTTT. It codes for CASSRSTGTGNTIYF. The full variable domain, its missing parts supplied by reference TRBV7-2 and TRBJ1-3, is GAGVSQSPSNKVTEKGKDVELRCDPISGHTALYWYRQSLGQGLEFLIYFQGNSAPDKSGLPSDRFSAERTGGSVSTLTIQRTQQEDSAVYLCASSRSTGTGNTIYFGEGSWLTVV.

The CDR3: CASSEANVPFSNQPQHF. The CDR3 DNA reads TGTGCCTCCAGTGAGGCTAATGTTCCATTTAGCAATCAGCCCCAGCATTTT. The chain couples TRBV10-3 to TRBJ1-5; D unclear. The germline CDR1 and CDR2 sequences are ENHRY and SYGVKD. The CDR3 runs 17 residues. Between the trimmed V and J ends, which lost 11 bases and 0 bases, there was a span of 23 bases.

This clonotype was seen at least ten times. The V gene is TRBV20-1, the J gene TRBJ2-2; the D call may be TRBD1 or TRBD2 (5 bases each). The V gene lost 5 bases and the J gene lost 2 bases, with 9 bases spanning the gap. From germline, CDR1 is DFQATT and CDR2 SNEGSKA (reference sequence). This CDR3 is 13 amino acids long. The CDR3 nucleotides are TGCAGTGCTTGGGACGGAAACACCGGGGAGCTGTTTTTT. As protein: CSAWDGNTGELFF.

The V call is TRBV5-1, the J call TRBJ2-3; D ambiguous. V dropped 0 bases and J dropped 0 bases, with 8 bases sitting between them. The CDR3 loop spans 15 amino acids. From germline, CDR1 is SGHRS and CDR2 YFSETQ. In DNA form, the CDR3 reads TGCGCCAGCAGCTTGGGCCGTTATAGCACAGATACGCAGTATTTT. It translates to CASSLGRYSTDTQYF.

This clonotype has only a few counts. The rearrangement links TRBV29-1 to TRBJ2-3; 8 nucleotides agree with TRBD2. CDR1 is SQVTM and CDR2 is ANQGSEA in the germline V gene. The CDR3 loop spans 15 amino acids. J gave up 4 bases and V 4 bases, and 10 bases lay outside the gene matches. The CDR3 sequence: CSVGSVAGLPDTQYF. The CDR3 DNA is TGCAGCGTTGGTTCGGTAGCGGGGCTTCCAGATACGCAGTATTTT.

This clonotype was picked up a small number of times. The chain uses TRBV24-1 and TRBJ2-4; D is undetermined. Germline assignment: CDR1 KGHDR and CDR2 SFDVKD. The CDR3 consists of 16 residues. V was cut by 4 bases and J by 0 bases, with 12 bases left in between. The CDR3 DNA reads as TGTGCCACCAGTGACTCTCGGACGGTAGCCAAAAACATTCAGTACTTC. It translates to CATSDSRTVAKNIQYF.

This clonotype was observed a handful of times. V is TRBV20-1 and J is TRBJ1-5; the D gene is possibly TRBD1 (5 bases). The CDR3 totals 14 residues. CDR1 is DFQATT, CDR2 SNEGSKA, per germline (reference sequence). Trimming removed 2 bases at V and 4 bases at J, with 12 bases between. CDR3: CSARRGEGNQPQHF. The CDR3, as DNA: TGCAGTGCTAGACGGGGGGAAGGGAATCAGCCCCAGCATTTT.

This clonotype has a count of ten or more. This chain links TRBV28 with TRBJ2-7; tentatively, D is TRBD1 (6 bases). Germline CDR1 and CDR2: MDHEN and SYDVKM. The CDR3 consists of 13 residues. V lost 7 bases and J lost 4, with 14 bases in between. The CDR3 region is CASTREQGYEQYF. Here the CDR3 DNA reads TGTGCCAGCACCCGGGAACAGGGATACGAGCAGTACTTC. Drawing the rest from reference TRBV28 and TRBJ2-7, the complete variable domain is DVKVTQSSRYLVKRTGEKVFLECVQDMDHENMFWYRQDPGLGLRLIYFSYDVKMKEKGDIPEGYSVSREKKERFSLILESASTNQTSMYLCASTREQGYEQYFGPGTRLTVT.

In its sample, this clonotype was seen many times. V and J are TRBV5-1 and TRBJ2-3; 12 bases match TRBD2. Germline V gene sequence: CDR1 SGHRS, CDR2 YFSETQ. V shed 7 bases and J 4 bases; nucleotides not matched to a gene: 10. This CDR3 is built from 16 residues. Here the CDR3 reads CASRPELAGGADTQYF. In nucleotides, the CDR3 is TGCGCCAGCCGACCAGAACTAGCGGGGGGCGCAGATACGCAGTATTTT.

This clonotype was counted at least ten times. The rearrangement links TRBV7-2 to TRBJ1-5, with D possibly TRBD1 on 6 matching bases. Trimming shortened V by 1 base and J by 6 bases, and 7 bases separated the two germline ends. CDR3 length: 13 residues. Germline V gene data show CDR1 as SGHTA and CDR2 as FQGNSA. The CDR3 region is CASSLGTVQPQHF. The CDR3 coding sequence is TGTGCCAGCAGCTTAGGGACAGTTCAGCCCCAGCATTTT.

The rearrangement joins TRBV2 to TRBJ1-1; D possibly corresponds to TRBD1 (5 bases). Trimming stripped 4 bases from V and 7 bases from J, with 7 bases between. The CDR3 consists of 11 residues. Germline V gene sequence: CDR1 SNHLY, CDR2 FYNNEI. The DNA for the CDR3 is TGTGCCAGCAGTGGGGGGATTGAAGCTTTCTTT. Its protein product is CASSGGIEAFF.